The rows below give T cell receptor beta chains drawn from one sample of a study of cytomegalovirus exposure and HLA in healthy donors. Assay used: immunoSEQ multiplex PCR; TCRdb lists only in-frame clones, some missing. The table records about 130,000 clones, roughly 90% of them present only once. The sequenced sample was PBMCs. The receptors derive from a man under 40 in good health and CMV-seronegative. Both conserved end residues are part of each CDR3. Fields, in order: J gene, clone size, V gene, D gene, CDR3 DNA, CDR3 protein. The D gene is left open where the match is weak. Clone size is not always given. Where it is, it says once, few, many or a class for expanded clones.

J: TRBJ1-1
size: -
V: TRBV19
D: -
DNA: TGTGCCAGTAGTATTGGCAGGGGGAACACTGAAGCTTTCTTT
CDR3: CASSIGRGNTEAFF

J: TRBJ2-2
size: -
V: TRBV18
D: -
DNA: TGTGCCAGCTCACCATTAAGGGGAACCGGGGAGCTGTTTTTT
CDR3: CASSPLRGTGELFF

J: TRBJ2-1
size: -
V: TRBV27
D: TRBD2
DNA: TGTGCCAGCAGTCGGGACTACAAATTCGAGTTCTTC
CDR3: CASSRDYKFEFF

J: TRBJ2-7
size: -
V: TRBV7-6
D: -
DNA: TGTGCCAGCAGCTTATTAATTGACGCCCGAGGGCAGTACTTC
CDR3: CASSLLIDARGQYF

J: TRBJ2-5
size: -
V: TRBV29-1
D: TRBD1
DNA: TGCAGCGTTGGAGCCCCTGGGGACAGGGTCCCAGAGACCCAGTACTTC
CDR3: CSVGAPGDRVPETQYF

J: TRBJ2-3
size: -
V: TRBV7-3
D: TRBD2
DNA: TGTGCCAGCAGCCCATGGGGGGGTTCCTCAGATACGCAGTATTTT
CDR3: CASSPWGGSSDTQYF

J: TRBJ1-1
size: -
V: TRBV6-6
D: -
DNA: TGTGCCAGCAGTTTCCCCTCGCAGGTGAACACTGAAGCTTTCTTT
CDR3: CASSFPSQVNTEAFF

J: TRBJ1-2
size: -
V: TRBV27
D: TRBD1
DNA: TGTGCCAGCAGTTTAAACGGGGGACAGGGCTATGGCTACACCTTC
CDR3: CASSLNGGQGYGYTF

J: TRBJ1-4
size: -
V: TRBV5-1
D: -
DNA: TGCGCCAGCAGCTTGGAAACAGGCGAAAAACTGTTTTTT
CDR3: CASSLETGEKLFF

J: TRBJ2-7
size: -
V: TRBV30
D: -
DNA: TGTGCCTGGAGTGTAAGGTTGGTCAGGGCGGACGAGCAGTACTTC
CDR3: CAWSVRLVRADEQYF

J: TRBJ2-5
size: -
V: TRBV2
D: -
DNA: TGTGCCAGCAGGGACGTGGCGGGGACCCAGTACTTC
CDR3: CASRDVAGTQYF

J: TRBJ1-2
size: -
V: TRBV5-1
D: -
DNA: TGCGCCAGCAGCTCCCACTCTACAGGGTCGGTCAAAAACTATGGCTACACCTTC
CDR3: CASSSHSTGSVKNYGYTF

J: TRBJ2-5
size: -
V: TRBV9
D: -
DNA: TGTGCCAGCAGCGTAGGGCCGGGAAGACAAGAGACCCAGTACTTC
CDR3: CASSVGPGRQETQYF

J: TRBJ1-2
size: -
V: TRBV29-1
D: -
DNA: TGCAGCGTTGTCCCTCAGGTTGGTGGCTACACCTTC
CDR3: CSVVPQVGGYTF

J: TRBJ2-7
size: -
V: TRBV27
D: -
DNA: TGTGCCAGCAGTCTCACAGGGATAGGGACGTACGAGCAGTACTTC
CDR3: CASSLTGIGTYEQYF

J: TRBJ1-2
size: -
V: TRBV7-2
D: -
DNA: TGTGCCAGCAGCTTAAAGGGGCAGCCTAACTATGGCTACACCTTC
CDR3: CASSLKGQPNYGYTF

J: TRBJ1-5
size: -
V: TRBV5-6
D: -
DNA: TGTGCCAGCAGCTACGGACAGTCCGTTGGCAATCAGCCCCAGCATTTT
CDR3: CASSYGQSVGNQPQHF

J: TRBJ2-1
size: -
V: TRBV6-4
D: TRBD1
DNA: TGTGCCAGCAGCTCCGGGACAGGAGGGGAGCAGTTCTTC
CDR3: CASSSGTGGEQFF

J: TRBJ2-6
size: few
V: TRBV29-1
D: TRBD1
DNA: TGCAGCGTTGGGGCAGGGGGCTCTGGGGCCAACGTCCTGACTTTC
CDR3: CSVGAGGSGANVLTF

J: TRBJ2-3
size: once
V: TRBV4-1
D: -
DNA: TGCGCCAGCAGCCCTCTAGAGTATAGCACAGATACGCAGTATTTT
CDR3: CASSPLEYSTDTQYF

J: TRBJ1-4
size: -
V: TRBV18
D: -
DNA: TGTGCCAGCTCACCCTCGCAGGCCGCAACTAATGAAAAACTGTTTTTT
CDR3: CASSPSQAATNEKLFF

J: TRBJ2-1
size: once
V: TRBV6-5
D: -
DNA: TGTGCCAGCAGTTACGTGGGGGCCTCCTACAATGAGCAGTTCTTC
CDR3: CASSYVGASYNEQFF

J: TRBJ2-7
size: -
V: TRBV4-3
D: TRBD1
DNA: TGCGCCAGCAGCCACTCGGACAGGGGACCTTACGAGCAGTACTTC
CDR3: CASSHSDRGPYEQYF

J: TRBJ2-1
size: -
V: TRBV4-1
D: -
DNA: TGCGCCAGCAGCCACCCGACTGACTCTCAACCTTACAATGAGCAGTTCTTC
CDR3: CASSHPTDSQPYNEQFF

J: TRBJ2-1
size: once
V: TRBV6-4
D: TRBD2
DNA: TGTGCCAGCAGTGATGGGACTAGCGTTGGCAATGAGCAGTTCTTC
CDR3: CASSDGTSVGNEQFF

J: TRBJ2-7
size: -
V: TRBV5-5
D: TRBD1
DNA: TGTGCCAGCAACTTGGGGGGGACCGGGACAGGGAAGTCCATGGTGCAGTACTTC
CDR3: CASNLGGTGTGKSMVQYF

J: TRBJ1-5
size: -
V: TRBV28
D: -
DNA: TGTGCCAGCACCCTTAGCGGCGGTAGCAATCAGCCCCAGCATTTT
CDR3: CASTLSGGSNQPQHF

J: TRBJ2-1
size: -
V: TRBV29-1
D: TRBD2
DNA: TGCAGCGTTGTGCGCGGGAGCTTATACAATGAGCAGTTCTTC
CDR3: CSVVRGSLYNEQFF

J: TRBJ1-2
size: few
V: TRBV6-1
D: -
DNA: TGTGCCAGCAGCCTCGCTATGGAGGTAGGAGGCTACACCTTC
CDR3: CASSLAMEVGGYTF

J: TRBJ2-1
size: once
V: TRBV12-5
D: -
DNA: TGTGCTAGTGGTTTGGGTTCATCCTACAATGAGCAGTTCTTC
CDR3: CASGLGSSYNEQFF

J: TRBJ2-5
size: once
V: TRBV6-1
D: -
DNA: TGTGCCAGCAGTGACGGGACTCGCCCCCAAGAGACCCAGTACTTC
CDR3: CASSDGTRPQETQYF

J: TRBJ2-7
size: -
V: TRBV18
D: -
DNA: TGTGCCAGCTCACCACCAGCCTATACCTACGAGCAGTACTTC
CDR3: CASSPPAYTYEQYF

J: TRBJ2-5
size: -
V: TRBV7-3
D: -
DNA: TGTGCCAGCAGCTTAATTCCGGAGCAGCAAGAGACCCAGTACTTC
CDR3: CASSLIPEQQETQYF

J: TRBJ1-1
size: -
V: TRBV6-4
D: -
DNA: TGTGCCAGCAGTCTTAACTGGAACACTGAAGCTTTCTTT
CDR3: CASSLNWNTEAFF

J: TRBJ1-3
size: -
V: TRBV5-1
D: -
DNA: TGCGCCAGCAGCATAGGACAGAACGGAAACACCATATATTTT
CDR3: CASSIGQNGNTIYF

J: TRBJ2-7
size: -
V: TRBV25-1
D: -
DNA: TGTGCCAGCAGTGAATGGTCTGCGGTCGAGCAGTACTTC
CDR3: CASSEWSAVEQYF

J: TRBJ1-4
size: -
V: TRBV19
D: TRBD1
DNA: TGTGCCAGTACCAGAGACACAGGGGGCGAGAATGAAAAACTGTTTTTT
CDR3: CASTRDTGGENEKLFF

J: TRBJ1-5
size: once
V: TRBV25-1
D: -
DNA: TGTGCCAGCGGACAACCCTACAGTTTTAGCAATCAGCCCCAGCATTTT
CDR3: CASGQPYSFSNQPQHF

J: TRBJ1-1
size: -
V: TRBV5-1
D: TRBD1
DNA: TGCGCCAGCGCCGAGGGACAGGGGATGAACACTGAAGCTTTCTTT
CDR3: CASAEGQGMNTEAFF

J: TRBJ1-3
size: -
V: TRBV7-9
D: -
DNA: TGTGCCAGCTACAAGGGGGATGGAGGTGTCACCATATATTTT
CDR3: CASYKGDGGVTIYF

J: TRBJ2-4
size: -
V: TRBV5-6
D: TRBD1
DNA: TGTGCCAGCAGCTGGGGACAGGGAAACATTCAGTACTTC
CDR3: CASSWGQGNIQYF

J: TRBJ2-7
size: -
V: TRBV27
D: TRBD2
DNA: TGTGCCAGCAGTCCGACGGGAGGTCAGTACGAGCAGTACTTC
CDR3: CASSPTGGQYEQYF

J: TRBJ1-5
size: -
V: TRBV6-1
D: -
DNA: TGTGCCAGCAGCCAGTTTAGCAATCAGCCCCAGCATTTT
CDR3: CASSQFSNQPQHF

J: TRBJ1-5
size: -
V: TRBV11-2
D: TRBD1
DNA: TGTGCCAGCAGCTCACAGGGGCCCCAGGGACAGCCCCAGCATTTT
CDR3: CASSSQGPQGQPQHF

J: TRBJ2-7
size: -
V: TRBV10-1
D: TRBD2
DNA: TGCGCCAGCAGTGAAGACCTCTTCTGGCGGGAGGGCCGCGAGCAGTACTTC
CDR3: CASSEDLFWREGREQYF

J: TRBJ1-5
size: -
V: TRBV2
D: TRBD1
DNA: TGTGCCAGCAGCGGTACAGGGGCTGGCAATCAGCCCCAGCATTTT
CDR3: CASSGTGAGNQPQHF

J: TRBJ2-7
size: -
V: TRBV9
D: TRBD1
DNA: TGTGCCAGCAGCGTAACAGGGGCGAGGAGCTACGAGCAGTACTTC
CDR3: CASSVTGARSYEQYF

J: TRBJ2-7
size: few
V: TRBV6-5
D: -
DNA: TGTGCCAGCAGTTACCGGGACGAGCAGTACTTC
CDR3: CASSYRDEQYF